Shown below are 9 T cell receptor beta chains from a single sample sequenced in a study of blood T cell repertoires in COVID-19. Profiling relied on immunoSEQ multiplex PCR, and the TCRdb table lists in-frame clones only, not all of them. The sample records roughly 460,000 clones, roughly 90% being singletons. The sample was peripheral blood. The source is a man between 18 and 29 years old with COVID-19, enrolled during active disease.

The chain employs TRBV2 and TRBJ2-3, with D maybe TRBD2 (6 bases). This CDR3 is built from 17 residues. Germline lookup yields CDR1 SNHLY and CDR2 FYNNEI. The V gene lost 10 bases and the J gene lost 0 bases, with 23 bases spanning the gap. The CDR3 is CANTRGLAHSSTDTQYF. DNA for the CDR3: TGTGCCAACACAAGGGGACTTGCCCACTCTAGCACAGATACGCAGTATTTT.

This clone was seen only a few times. V usage is TRBV9 and J usage is TRBJ1-2; TRBD1 aligns across 11 bases. There are 16 residues in the CDR3. Germline CDR1 is SGDLS and CDR2 is YYNGEE. V shed 2 bases and J 4 bases; nucleotides not matched to a gene: 7. The CDR3 is CASSVDPGQGGYGYTF. CDR3 DNA: TGTGCCAGCAGCGTGGATCCGGGACAGGGGGGCTATGGCTACACCTTC. Drawing the rest from reference TRBV9 and TRBJ1-2, the complete variable domain is DSGVTQTPKHLITATGQRVTLRCSPRSGDLSVYWYQQSLDQGLQFLIQYYNGEERAKGNILERFSAQQFPDLHSELNLSSLELGDSALYFCASSVDPGQGGYGYTFGSGTRLTVV.

This clone was detected only once. The chain couples TRBV6-5 to TRBJ2-7; TRBD1 agrees at 7 bases. CDR1 MNHEY and CDR2 SVGAGI come from the germline V gene. The junction had 7 bases not matched to a gene; V was cut back by 6 bases and J by 5 bases. There are 13 residues in the CDR3. The CDR3: CASRRTGVDEQYF. The CDR3 DNA reads as TGTGCCAGCAGAAGGACAGGTGTGGACGAGCAGTACTTC.

The rearrangement uses TRBV30 and TRBJ2-3; 9 nucleotides match TRBD2. The V and J ends lost 5 bases and 4 bases, in that order; junction bases with no gene match: 1. CDR1 is GTSNPN, CDR2 SVGIG, per germline (reference sequence). The CDR3 extends over 12 amino acids. For the CDR3, the DNA is TGTGCCTGGGAGCGGGAGGCAGATACGCAGTATTTT. It encodes CAWEREADTQYF.

This clone was counted a single time. The gene calls are TRBV18 and TRBJ1-5; D is perhaps TRBD1 (5 bases). This CDR3 spans 15 amino acids. The V and J ends lost 0 bases and 3 bases respectively, with 9 bases between them. CDR1 KGHSH and CDR2 LQKENI come from the germline V gene. In nucleotides, the CDR3 is TGTGCCAGCTCACCACCGGGGGGTACCAATCAGCCCCAGCATTTT. Protein sequence: CASSPPGGTNQPQHF.

This clone was picked up one time. This sequence joins TRBV12-5 and TRBJ2-3; D ambiguous. Germline loops: CDR1 LGHNT, CDR2 FRNRAP. The CDR3 sequence is 14 residues long. The V and J ends lost 2 bases and 4 bases respectively, with 10 bases between them. The CDR3 here is CASGLPPYSDTQYF. CDR3 sequence (DNA): TGTGCTAGTGGTTTGCCCCCTTACTCAGATACGCAGTATTTT.

The chain combines TRBV3-1 (or the pseudogene TRBV3-2) with TRBJ2-1; D perhaps matches TRBD1 (6 bases). V was trimmed by 1 base and J by 7 bases, leaving 14 bases between them. This CDR3 is 15 amino acids long. Germline V gene data show CDR1 as LGHDT and CDR2 as YNNKEL (reference sequence). CDR3 loop: CASSQAGTMSNEQFF. The CDR3 region has the DNA TGTGCCAGCAGCCAAGCCGGGACAATGTCGAATGAGCAGTTCTTC.

The V gene is TRBV24-1, the J gene TRBJ2-5, with a tentative D call TRBD2 (6 bases). V lost 3 bases, J lost 4 bases, and 14 bases lay in between. Per the germline V gene, CDR1 is KGHDR and CDR2 is SFDVKD. This CDR3 comprises 15 residues. The CDR3 region has the DNA TGTGCCACCAGTGATGGAGGACTAAGCAGAGAGACCCAGTACTTC. It yields the protein CATSDGGLSRETQYF.

The sample holds a few counts of this clone. The chain recombines TRBV3-1 (or the pseudogene TRBV3-2) with TRBJ1-6; unclear D gene. The germline gives CDR1 LGHDT, CDR2 YNNKEL (reference sequence). This CDR3 has 15 amino acids. The V end lost 1 base, the J end lost 10 bases, and 14 bases lay between the germline ends. The CDR3 nucleotides read TGTGCCAGCAGCCAAGGGGCGGTCGGAGGGTCACCCCTCCACTTT. Its translation is CASSQGAVGGSPLHF.